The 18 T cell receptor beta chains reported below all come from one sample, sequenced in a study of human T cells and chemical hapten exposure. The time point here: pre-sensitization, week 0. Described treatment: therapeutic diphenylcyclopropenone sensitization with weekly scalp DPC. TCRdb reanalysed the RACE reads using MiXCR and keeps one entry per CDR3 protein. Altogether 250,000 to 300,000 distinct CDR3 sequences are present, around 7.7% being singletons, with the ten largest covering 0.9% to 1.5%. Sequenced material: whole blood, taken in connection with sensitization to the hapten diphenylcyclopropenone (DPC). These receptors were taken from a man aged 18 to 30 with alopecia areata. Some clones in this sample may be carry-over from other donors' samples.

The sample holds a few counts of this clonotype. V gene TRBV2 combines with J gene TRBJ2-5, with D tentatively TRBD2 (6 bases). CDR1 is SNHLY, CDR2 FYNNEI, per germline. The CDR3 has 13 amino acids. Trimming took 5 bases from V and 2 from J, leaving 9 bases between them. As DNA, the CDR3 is TGTGCCAGCAGTAAGGGACTTCAAGAGACCCAGTACTTC. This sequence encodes CASSKGLQETQYF. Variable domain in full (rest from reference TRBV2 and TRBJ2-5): EPEVTQTPSHQVTQMGQEVILRCVPISNHLYFYWYRQILGQKVEFLVSFYNNEISEKSEIFDDQFSVERPDGSNFTLKIRSTKLEDSAMYFCASSKGLQETQYFGPGTRLLVL.

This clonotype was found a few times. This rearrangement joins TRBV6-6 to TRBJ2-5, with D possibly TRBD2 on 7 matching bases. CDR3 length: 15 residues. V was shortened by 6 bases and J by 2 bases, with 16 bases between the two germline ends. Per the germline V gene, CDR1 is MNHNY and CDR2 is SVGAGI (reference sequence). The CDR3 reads CASRSAGAGQETQYF. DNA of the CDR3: TGTGCCAGCAGGTCCGCGGGGGCAGGACAAGAGACCCAGTACTTC.

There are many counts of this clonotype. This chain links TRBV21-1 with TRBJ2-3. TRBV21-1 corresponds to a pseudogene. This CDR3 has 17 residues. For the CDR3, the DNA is TGTGCCAGCAGCAAATTCTTTCGCTCGGCTAGCACAGATACGCAGTATTTT. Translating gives CASSKFFRSASTDTQYF.

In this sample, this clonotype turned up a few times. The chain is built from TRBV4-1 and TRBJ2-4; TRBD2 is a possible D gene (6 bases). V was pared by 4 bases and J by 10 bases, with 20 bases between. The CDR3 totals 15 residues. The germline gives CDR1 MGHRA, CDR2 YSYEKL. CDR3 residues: CASSLQVIGLRIQYF. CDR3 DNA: TGCGCCAGCAGCCTCCAAGTCATCGGACTAAGAATTCAGTACTTC.

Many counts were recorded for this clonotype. CDR3 in amino acids: CASSGRGVGTEAFF. CDR3 DNA sequence: TGTGCCAGCAGTGGCCGGGGGGTCGGCACTGAAGCTTTCTTT. The chain combines TRBV6-2 or TRBV6-3 with TRBJ1-1; TRBD1 might be the D (5 bases). CDR3 size: 14 residues. CDR1 MNHEY and CDR2 SVGEGT come from the germline V gene. The germline V and J ends were trimmed by 5 bases and 4 bases, with 14 bases remaining between them.

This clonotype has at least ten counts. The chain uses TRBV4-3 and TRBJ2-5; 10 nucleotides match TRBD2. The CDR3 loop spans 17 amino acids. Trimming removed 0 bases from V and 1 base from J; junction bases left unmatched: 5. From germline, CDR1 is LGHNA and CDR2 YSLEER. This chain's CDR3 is CASSQDGLAGAQETQYF. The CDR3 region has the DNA TGCGCCAGCAGCCAAGACGGGCTAGCGGGGGCCCAAGAGACCCAGTACTTC.

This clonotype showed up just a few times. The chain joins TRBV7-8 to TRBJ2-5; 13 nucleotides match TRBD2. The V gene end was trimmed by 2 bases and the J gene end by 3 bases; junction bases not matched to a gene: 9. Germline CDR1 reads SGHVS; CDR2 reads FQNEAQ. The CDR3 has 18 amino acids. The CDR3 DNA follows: TGTGCCAGCAGCTTAATAGCCTACGGACTAGCGGGGGAAGAGACCCAGTACTTC. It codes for CASSLIAYGLAGEETQYF.

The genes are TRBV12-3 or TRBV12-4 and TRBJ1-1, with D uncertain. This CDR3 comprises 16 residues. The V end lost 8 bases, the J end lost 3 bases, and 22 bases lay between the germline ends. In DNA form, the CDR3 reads TGTGCCAGCTCATTCCGCAGGCCGCTCTGGGACACTGAAGCTTTCTTT. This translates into CASSFRRPLWDTEAFF.

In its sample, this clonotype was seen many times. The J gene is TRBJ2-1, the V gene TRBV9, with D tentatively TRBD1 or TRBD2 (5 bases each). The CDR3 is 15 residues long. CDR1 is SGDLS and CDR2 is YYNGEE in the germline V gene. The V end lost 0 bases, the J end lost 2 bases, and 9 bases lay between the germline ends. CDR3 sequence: CASSVVGGTYNEQFF. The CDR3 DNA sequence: TGTGCCAGCAGCGTAGTTGGGGGTACCTACAATGAGCAGTTCTTC.

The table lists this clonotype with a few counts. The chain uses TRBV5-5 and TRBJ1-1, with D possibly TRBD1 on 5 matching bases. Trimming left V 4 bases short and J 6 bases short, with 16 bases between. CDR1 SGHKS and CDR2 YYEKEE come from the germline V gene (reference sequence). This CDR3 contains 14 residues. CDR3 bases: TGTGCCAGCAGCCCGGTGGGGGGAATCGCTGAAGCTTTCTTT. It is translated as CASSPVGGIAEAFF.

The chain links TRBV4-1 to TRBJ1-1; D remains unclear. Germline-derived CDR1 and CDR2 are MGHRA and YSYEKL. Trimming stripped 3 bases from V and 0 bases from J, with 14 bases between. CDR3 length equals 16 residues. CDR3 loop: CASSQPGRRMNTEAFF. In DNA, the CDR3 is TGCGCCAGCAGCCAGCCGGGCCGCCGAATGAACACTGAAGCTTTCTTT.

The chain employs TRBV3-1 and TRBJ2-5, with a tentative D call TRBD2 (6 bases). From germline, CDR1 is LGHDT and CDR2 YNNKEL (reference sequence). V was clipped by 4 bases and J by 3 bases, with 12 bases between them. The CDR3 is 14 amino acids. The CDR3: CASSLRRGEETQYF. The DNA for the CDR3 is TGTGCCAGCAGCCTAAGGCGGGGAGAAGAGACCCAGTACTTC.

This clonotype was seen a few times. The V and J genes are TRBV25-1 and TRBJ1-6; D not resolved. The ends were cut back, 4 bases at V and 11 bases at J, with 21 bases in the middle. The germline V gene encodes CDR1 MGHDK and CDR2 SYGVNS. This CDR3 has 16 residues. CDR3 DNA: TGTGCCAGCAGTGCCCGGGATAAGAACCCTTATCCACCCCTCCACTTT. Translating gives CASSARDKNPYPPLHF.

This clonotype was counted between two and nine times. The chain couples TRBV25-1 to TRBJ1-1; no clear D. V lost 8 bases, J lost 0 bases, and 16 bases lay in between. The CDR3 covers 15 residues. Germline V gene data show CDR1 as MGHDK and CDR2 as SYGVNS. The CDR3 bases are TGTGCCAGCCTAGGACTGCTTAATATGAACACTGAAGCTTTCTTT. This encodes CASLGLLNMNTEAFF.

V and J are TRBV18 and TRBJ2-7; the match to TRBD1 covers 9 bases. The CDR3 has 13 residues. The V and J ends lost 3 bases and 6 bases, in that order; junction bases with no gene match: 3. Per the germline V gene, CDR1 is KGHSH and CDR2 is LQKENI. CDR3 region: CASSPGTGSEQYV. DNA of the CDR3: TGTGCCAGCTCACCCGGGACAGGGAGCGAGCAGTACGTC.

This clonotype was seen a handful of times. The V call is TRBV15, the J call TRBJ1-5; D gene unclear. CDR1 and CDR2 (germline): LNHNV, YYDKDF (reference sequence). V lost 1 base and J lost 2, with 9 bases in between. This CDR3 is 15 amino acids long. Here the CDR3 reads CATSRGRPGNQPQHF. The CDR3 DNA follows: TGTGCCACCAGCAGAGGCCGGCCCGGCAATCAGCCCCAGCATTTT.

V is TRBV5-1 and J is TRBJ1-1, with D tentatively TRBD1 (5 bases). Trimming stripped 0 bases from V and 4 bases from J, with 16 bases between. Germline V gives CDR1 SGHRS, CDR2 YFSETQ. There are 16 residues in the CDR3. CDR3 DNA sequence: TGCGCCAGCAGCTTGGTGGCAGGGTACGGAGGCACTGAAGCTTTCTTT. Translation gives CASSLVAGYGGTEAFF.

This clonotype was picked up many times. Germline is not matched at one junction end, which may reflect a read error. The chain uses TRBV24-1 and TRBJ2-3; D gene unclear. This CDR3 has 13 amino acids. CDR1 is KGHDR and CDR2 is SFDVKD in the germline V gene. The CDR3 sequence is CATGERAADTQYF. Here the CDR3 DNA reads TGTGCCACCGGTGAAAGGGCAGCAGATACGCAGTATTTT.